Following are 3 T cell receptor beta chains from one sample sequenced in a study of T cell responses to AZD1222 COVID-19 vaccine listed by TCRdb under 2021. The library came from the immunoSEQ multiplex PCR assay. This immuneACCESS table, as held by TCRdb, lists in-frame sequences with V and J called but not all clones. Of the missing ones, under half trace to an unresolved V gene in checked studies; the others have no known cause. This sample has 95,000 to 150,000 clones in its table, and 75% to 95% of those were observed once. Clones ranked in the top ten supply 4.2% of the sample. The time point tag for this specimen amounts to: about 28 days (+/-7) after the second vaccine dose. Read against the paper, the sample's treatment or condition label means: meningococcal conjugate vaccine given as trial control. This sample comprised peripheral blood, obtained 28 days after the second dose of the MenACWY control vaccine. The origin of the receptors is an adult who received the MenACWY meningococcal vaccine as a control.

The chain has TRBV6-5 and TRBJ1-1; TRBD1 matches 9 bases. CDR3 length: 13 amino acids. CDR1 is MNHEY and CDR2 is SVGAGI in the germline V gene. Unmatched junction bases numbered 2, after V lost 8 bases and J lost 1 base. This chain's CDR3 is CASGQGTNTEAFF. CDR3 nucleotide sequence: TGTGCCAGCGGACAGGGGACGAACACTGAAGCTTTCTTT.

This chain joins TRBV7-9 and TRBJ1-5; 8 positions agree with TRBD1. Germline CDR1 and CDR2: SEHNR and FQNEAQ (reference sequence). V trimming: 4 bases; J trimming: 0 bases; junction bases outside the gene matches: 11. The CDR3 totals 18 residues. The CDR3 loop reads CASSSGQGVLSSNQPQHF. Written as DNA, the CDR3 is TGTGCCAGCAGCTCCGGACAGGGCGTTCTGAGTAGCAATCAGCCCCAGCATTTT.

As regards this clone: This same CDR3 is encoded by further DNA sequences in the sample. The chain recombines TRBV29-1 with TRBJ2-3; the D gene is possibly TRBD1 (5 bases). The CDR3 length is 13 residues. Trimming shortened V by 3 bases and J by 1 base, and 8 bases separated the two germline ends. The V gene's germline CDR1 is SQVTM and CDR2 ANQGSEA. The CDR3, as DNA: TGCAGCGTTGATCAGGGTGGCACAGATACGCAGTATTTT. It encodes CSVDQGGTDTQYF.